The present T cell receptor (beta chain) was sequenced within a study of blood T cell repertoires in COVID-19 (dated by TCRdb to 2018 to 2021). For context, the study as a whole: Samples covering the acute and convalescent phases of COVID-19 were provided by collaborators in the United States, Italy and Spain. The prospective study material was composed of cDNA or gDNA derived from T cells, B-cell-depleted T cells, or PBMCs. The dataset comprised deeply sampled blood TCRbeta repertoires from subjects exposed to, actively infected with, or recovered from COVID-19. The repertoires were released in a freely available public database meant as a resource for research on the immune response to SARS-CoV-2. The samples were drawn from two sources: the first 160 participants of the ongoing ImmuneRACE study, and 950 to 1,500 subjects contributed by 6 global collaborators. Sample metadata almost always included a de-identified subject ID, COVID-19 status, age in years and sex. Where available, HLA class I and class II types were taken from metadata supplied by the sample provider and were not determined by assay-based typing. Study-wide conclusions, independent of this receptor: How much clinical and demographic metadata was included differed by source and by participant, and the metadata was provided uncurated.

On this clone: Its antigen has not been determined. No clone much larger than this one lies a single base away; base qualities are absent.

One collaborating source in Seattle enrolled patients while the patients were actively infected and followed the patients over time throughout the course of disease. Collaborating institutions collected whole blood in K2EDTA tubes following their own protocols. For TCRbeta analysis, collaborator samples were shipped as frozen whole blood, as isolated PBMCs, or as DNA extracted from either sample type. The immunoSEQ Assay, a bias-controlled multiplex PCR, was used to amplify TCRbeta CDR3 regions from genomic DNA. As for how the authors treated the data: Nucleated cell counts per sample were estimated from amplification of reference gene primers within the assay. To quantify the absolute abundance of each unique TCRbeta CDR3 rearrangement, sequence reads were collapsed and filtered. For each sample, productive Simpson clonality was calculated by taking the square root of Simpson's diversity index across productive rearrangements. TCRdb took over this immuneACCESS table, retaining in-frame rearrangements with V and J assigned. Such tables are incomplete; in checked studies, under half of the missing clones stem from an unresolved V gene, and the remainder is unexplained. That table gives V, J and clone size, and the DNA gave D and trimming. This sample is represented by 85,000 to 100,000 clones; roughly 76% of them were singletons. The ten largest clonotypes hold under 5.5% of the sample.

Taken from cysteine to phenylalanine, the CDR3 has 15 residues. Solely the CDR3 DNA is kept, with 45 bases framed from the first base. Trimming accounts for 4 bases at V and 2 bases at J, while the number of junction bases matched to no gene is 9. According to the germline V gene, CDR1 reads SGHRS and CDR2 reads YFSETQ. This TCR derives from an elderly man with COVID-19, enrolled during active disease. The sequenced sample was peripheral blood. The rearrangement joined TRBV5-1 to TRBJ2-7; 7 central bases correspond to TRBD1. The CDR3 protein is CASSADSGGPYEQYF. Here is the DNA: TGCGCCAGCAGCGCCGATTCAGGGGGACCCTACGAGCAGTACTTC.